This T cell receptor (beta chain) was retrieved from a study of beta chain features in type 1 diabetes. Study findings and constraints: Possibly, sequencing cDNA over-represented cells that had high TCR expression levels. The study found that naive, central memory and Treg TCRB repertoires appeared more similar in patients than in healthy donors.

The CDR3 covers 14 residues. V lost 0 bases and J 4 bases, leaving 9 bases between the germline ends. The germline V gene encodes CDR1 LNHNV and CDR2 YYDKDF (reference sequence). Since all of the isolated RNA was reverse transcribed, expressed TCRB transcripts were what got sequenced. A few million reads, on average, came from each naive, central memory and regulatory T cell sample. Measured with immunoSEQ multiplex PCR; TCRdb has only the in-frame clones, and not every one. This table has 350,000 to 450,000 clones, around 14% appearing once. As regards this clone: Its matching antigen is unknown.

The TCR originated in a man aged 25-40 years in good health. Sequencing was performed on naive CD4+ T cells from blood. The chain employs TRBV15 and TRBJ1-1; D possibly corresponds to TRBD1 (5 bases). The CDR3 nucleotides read TGTGCCACCAGCAGAGACAGGGTCGGCACTGAAGCTTTCTTT. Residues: CATSRDRVGTEAFF. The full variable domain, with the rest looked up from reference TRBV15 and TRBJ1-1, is DAMVIQNPRYQVTQFGKPVTLSCSQTLNHNVMYWYQQKSSQAPKLLFHYYDKDFNNEADTPDNFQSRRPNTSFCFLDIRSPGLGDTAMYLCATSRDRVGTEAFFGQGTRLTVV.